The rows below give T cell receptor beta chains drawn from one sample of a study of blood T cell repertoires in COVID-19. Profiled with immunoSEQ multiplex PCR; TCRdb holds only in-frame clones, not every one. The repertoire consists of some 210,000 clones, with around 90% occurring once and the leading ten covering about 6%. Sequenced: peripheral blood. The receptors derive from a man aged 55 to 69 who had recovered from COVID-19. The CDR3 runs from the conserved cysteine through the conserved F or W. Each record gives: CDR3 protein, CDR3 DNA, D gene, J gene, V gene, clone size. D genes are given only for firm matches. Expanded clones are given a class, and other clones once, few, many or no size at all.

CDR3 protein: CASSRLGSRYEQYF
CDR3 DNA: TGTGCCAGCAGTCGCCTCGGGAGCCGCTACGAGCAGTACTTC
D gene: -
J gene: TRBJ2-7
V gene: TRBV6-2/TRBV6-3
clone size: -

CDR3 protein: CASSPQGAYNQPQHF
CDR3 DNA: TGTGCCAGCAGCCCGCAGGGGGCATACAATCAGCCCCAGCATTTT
D gene: TRBD1
J gene: TRBJ1-5
V gene: TRBV2
clone size: -

CDR3 protein: CASSTDSGEVRQYF
CDR3 DNA: TGTGCCAGCAGCACGGACTCGGGGGAGGTAAGGCAGTATTTT
D gene: -
J gene: TRBJ2-3
V gene: TRBV21-1
clone size: -

CDR3 protein: CASSTGLASYNEQFF
CDR3 DNA: TGTGCCAGCAGCACAGGACTAGCTTCCTACAATGAGCAGTTCTTC
D gene: TRBD2
J gene: TRBJ2-1
V gene: TRBV9
clone size: -

CDR3 protein: CASSFPQGAGELFF
CDR3 DNA: TGTGCCAGCAGTTTCCCACAGGGGGCCGGGGAGCTGTTTTTT
D gene: TRBD1
J gene: TRBJ2-2
V gene: TRBV6-6
clone size: -

CDR3 protein: CASSVDSNSYNEQFF
CDR3 DNA: TGTGCCAGCAGTGTGGACAGTAACTCCTACAATGAGCAGTTCTTC
D gene: -
J gene: TRBJ2-1
V gene: TRBV28
clone size: -

CDR3 protein: CASSLAGGGKNEQFF
CDR3 DNA: TGTGCCAGCAGCTTAGCGGGAGGCGGTAAAAATGAGCAGTTCTTC
D gene: -
J gene: TRBJ2-1
V gene: TRBV7-9
clone size: once

CDR3 protein: CASRFDRENNSPLHF
CDR3 DNA: TGTGCAAGTCGCTTCGACAGGGAGAATAATTCACCCCTCCACTTT
D gene: -
J gene: TRBJ1-6
V gene: TRBV12-2
clone size: -

CDR3 protein: CASSPRLAALLSYNEQFF
CDR3 DNA: TGTGCCAGCAGCCCCAGACTAGCGGCCCTCCTCTCCTACAATGAGCAGTTCTTC
D gene: TRBD2
J gene: TRBJ2-1
V gene: TRBV7-2
clone size: -

CDR3 protein: CAMGLAGGMNTGELFF
CDR3 DNA: TGTGCCATGGGACTAGCGGGGGGGATGAACACCGGGGAGCTGTTTTTT
D gene: TRBD2
J gene: TRBJ2-2
V gene: TRBV10-3
clone size: -

CDR3 protein: CASSPPAGGTGETQYF
CDR3 DNA: TGTGCCAGCTCACCACCGGCAGGGGGAACGGGGGAGACCCAGTACTTC
D gene: TRBD1
J gene: TRBJ2-5
V gene: TRBV18
clone size: -

CDR3 protein: CASRKGGGPQHF
CDR3 DNA: TGTGCCAGCAGAAAAGGGGGGGGACCCCAGCATTTT
D gene: -
J gene: TRBJ1-5
V gene: TRBV28
clone size: -

CDR3 protein: CASSVYTGELFF
CDR3 DNA: TGTGCCAGCAGCGTCTACACCGGGGAGCTGTTTTTT
D gene: -
J gene: TRBJ2-2
V gene: TRBV11-2
clone size: -

CDR3 protein: CASAQLGGTRGEQFF
CDR3 DNA: TGTGCCAGCGCCCAACTCGGAGGGACTAGAGGCGAGCAGTTCTTC
D gene: TRBD2
J gene: TRBJ2-1
V gene: TRBV6-4
clone size: -

CDR3 protein: CASSPLTSGARSQYF
CDR3 DNA: TGTGCCAGCAGCCCACTTACTAGCGGGGCCCGGTCCCAGTACTTC
D gene: TRBD2
J gene: TRBJ2-5
V gene: TRBV7-2
clone size: -

CDR3 protein: CASSYEGGAGANVLTF
CDR3 DNA: TGTGCCAGCAGTTACGAGGGGGGGGCGGGGGCCAACGTCCTGACTTTC
D gene: -
J gene: TRBJ2-6
V gene: TRBV6-5
clone size: -

CDR3 protein: CASSSQPGEGEQYF
CDR3 DNA: TGTGCCAGCAGCTCCCAACCTGGAGAAGGCGAGCAGTACTTC
D gene: -
J gene: TRBJ2-7
V gene: TRBV7-2
clone size: -

CDR3 protein: CATSRGVQGGKQYF
CDR3 DNA: TGTGCCACCAGCAGAGGGGTCCAGGGAGGAAAGCAGTACTTC
D gene: -
J gene: TRBJ2-7
V gene: TRBV15
clone size: few

CDR3 protein: CASSEGQVVGELFF
CDR3 DNA: TGCGCCAGCAGCGAAGGACAGGTGGTCGGGGAGCTGTTTTTT
D gene: TRBD1
J gene: TRBJ2-2
V gene: TRBV5-1
clone size: -

CDR3 protein: CASSLAGHTNYGYTF
CDR3 DNA: TGTGCCAGCAGCCTAGCGGGACATACTAACTATGGCTACACCTTC
D gene: -
J gene: TRBJ1-2
V gene: TRBV14
clone size: -

CDR3 protein: CASSLGLAGGPSSYNEQFF
CDR3 DNA: TGTGCCAGCAGCTTAGGACTAGCGGGAGGACCGAGCTCCTACAATGAGCAGTTCTTC
D gene: TRBD2
J gene: TRBJ2-1
V gene: TRBV7-9
clone size: -

CDR3 protein: CASTGEGNQPQHF
CDR3 DNA: TGTGCCAGTACAGGGGAAGGCAATCAGCCCCAGCATTTT
D gene: TRBD1
J gene: TRBJ1-5
V gene: TRBV7-9
clone size: -

CDR3 protein: CASSIQRGGGQPQHF
CDR3 DNA: TGTGCCAGTAGTATACAGAGGGGGGGTGGACAGCCCCAGCATTTT
D gene: -
J gene: TRBJ1-5
V gene: TRBV19
clone size: -

CDR3 protein: CASSSGGPVTGELFF
CDR3 DNA: TGTGCCAGCAGCTCAGGGGGGCCAGTCACCGGGGAGCTGTTTTTT
D gene: -
J gene: TRBJ2-2
V gene: TRBV5-6
clone size: -

CDR3 protein: CASSDSYEQYF
CDR3 DNA: TGTGCCAGCAGTGACAGCTACGAGCAGTACTTC
D gene: -
J gene: TRBJ2-7
V gene: TRBV6-2/TRBV6-3
clone size: -

CDR3 protein: CASSFLSRGAKSYNEQFF
CDR3 DNA: TGTGCCAGCAGTTTTCTCTCGCGGGGTGCAAAGTCCTACAATGAGCAGTTCTTC
D gene: -
J gene: TRBJ2-1
V gene: TRBV27
clone size: -

CDR3 protein: CASSLAGDGEQYF
CDR3 DNA: TGTGCCAGCAGCTTGGCGGGAGATGGCGAGCAGTACTTC
D gene: TRBD2
J gene: TRBJ2-7
V gene: TRBV7-9
clone size: -

CDR3 protein: CASSQGGRGTEAFF
CDR3 DNA: TGTGCCAGCAGCCAAGGGGGGAGGGGCACTGAAGCTTTCTTT
D gene: -
J gene: TRBJ1-1
V gene: TRBV3-1/TRBV3-2
clone size: -

CDR3 protein: CASSFNREIATYEQYF
CDR3 DNA: TGTGCCAGCAGTTTCAACAGGGAAATCGCAACGTACGAGCAGTACTTC
D gene: -
J gene: TRBJ2-7
V gene: TRBV28
clone size: -